The entry that follows covers one T cell receptor beta chain sequence. No cognate antigen has been identified for it. It has no much larger one-base neighbor in the sample; base qualities were not kept. The protocol used for the library was the immunoSEQ multiplex PCR assay. Processing in the source paper ran as follows. A statistical classification framework was developed to diagnose cytomegalovirus status using the catalog of TCR beta chain sequences. The table was pulled from immuneACCESS by TCRdb, which kept in-frame rearrangements only. Such tables lose some clones; where checked, under half of the loss comes from unresolved V genes, and the rest has no known cause. V and J calls and clone size are those listed in that table; D and trimming were worked out from the DNA. This sample is represented by 150,000 to 200,000 clones; 85% of them were singletons. The leading ten clones occupy 16% of the sample.

Donors formed part of the validation cohort, which comprised 120 subjects and was distinct from the first cohort of 666 subjects. The source of the sample is a study of cytomegalovirus exposure and HLA in healthy donors (dated by TCRdb to 2016 to 2017). About the study as a whole: The 500 to 700 repertoires of the first cohort and the roughly 110 validation repertoires were produced on the same platform, according to a later analysis. The study aimed to test whether signatures of past pathogen exposure could be identified by cataloging public T cell receptors. Besides the first cohort of 500 to 700 subjects, a separate validation cohort made up of 120 different subjects was used. The study combined high-throughput TCR immunosequencing, statistical association of individual TCRs with disease status, and machine learning to predict cytomegalovirus infection status.

What the work shows at the level of the full study, not this receptor alone: The validation cohort had no HLA typing available for a later analysis, so co-occurrence within that cohort was assessed over all 130 or so repertoires. In both the original and validation cohorts, the classifier was reported to diagnose cytomegalovirus status with high specificity and sensitivity. The authors suggested that the approach could potentially be generalized to other disease states and immunological phenotypes. In vitro tests confirmed that a few of the cytomegalovirus-associated TCR beta chains recognize cytomegalovirus antigens. The study listed 164 TCR beta chains as associated with cytomegalovirus. Subsequent analysis determined that TCRs grouped into clusters in the first cohort also showed a tendency toward co-occurrence across the roughly 110 validation repertoires, and roughly 95% of cluster scores exceeded 0. While some public TCRs were present in many individuals, most TCR sequences turned up only very rarely across donors.

The sequencing sample was made of PBMCs. This TCR was sampled from a man between 18 and 29 years old in good health and CMV-seropositive.

The nucleotide sequence is given as TGCAGCGCGCTGGGACAGGATCAAGAGACCCAGTACTTC. It specifies CSALGQDQETQYF. This chain is built from TRBV29-1 and TRBJ2-5; 8 middle bases align to TRBD1. Compared with germline, V lacks 7 bases and J lacks 2 bases; bases without a gene match: 6. The CDR3 runs 13 residues from the cysteine to the phenylalanine. Solely the CDR3 DNA is kept, with 39 bases framed from the first base. The germline V gene supplies CDR1 SQVTM and CDR2 ANQGSEA.